The rows below give T cell receptor beta chains drawn from one sample of a study of T cell changes during pregnancy in multiple sclerosis. Profiling relied on immunoSEQ multiplex PCR, and the TCRdb table lists in-frame clones only, not all of them. The data contain about 44,000 clones, 70% to 90% of them singletons. The starting material was CD4+ T cells from peripheral blood mononuclear cells, obtained in the first trimester of pregnancy. Receptors were obtained from a female donor with multiple sclerosis, enrolled in a pregnancy study. The CDR3 runs from the conserved cysteine through the conserved F or W. Each record gives: D gene, J gene, V gene, CDR3 DNA, CDR3 protein. A D gene is named only where the DNA matches it firmly.

>TRBD1|TRBJ1-1|TRBV5-1
TGCGCCAGCAGCCCGACAGGGTCCACTGAAGCTTTCTTT
CASSPTGSTEAFF
>.|TRBJ2-1|TRBV7-9
TGTGCCAGCAGCCAAGGGCGCGGGGGCCGCTCCTACAATGAGCAGTTCTTC
CASSQGRGGRSYNEQFF
>.|TRBJ1-1|TRBV7-7
TGTGCCAGCAGCTTAGCGCCAGGCCGAGAAGCTTTCTTT
CASSLAPGREAFF
>TRBD2|TRBJ2-1|TRBV5-1
TGCGCCAGCAGGTCCAGCGGGAAGGCGAACAATGAGCAGTTCTTC
CASRSSGKANNEQFF
>.|TRBJ2-7|TRBV19
TGTGCCAGTAGTATAGGTACAGGGTTAAACCCCTACGAGCAGTACTTC
CASSIGTGLNPYEQYF
>TRBD2|TRBJ2-2|TRBV19
TGTGCCAGTAGTATAGGGGGTCGTAGCGGGGTCCCTGGGGCCGGGGAGCTGTTTTTT
CASSIGGRSGVPGAGELFF
>TRBD1|TRBJ2-7|TRBV30
TGTGCCTGGGCTAGCTCCGGGACAGGGGCGCAGTACTTC
CAWASSGTGAQYF
>TRBD2|TRBJ2-1|TRBV5-1
TGCGCCAGCAGCCCTCCTTCCGGGACTAGAACCTACAATGAGCAGTTCTTC
CASSPPSGTRTYNEQFF
>.|TRBJ1-2|TRBV21-1
TGTGCCAGCAGCAAAGGTAACAGGGGGCAAGATGGCTACACCTTC
CASSKGNRGQDGYTF
>.|TRBJ2-7|TRBV13
TGTGCCAGCAGCGACGGTCCTAGCGCCTACGAGCAGTACTTC
CASSDGPSAYEQYF
>TRBD2|TRBJ2-2|TRBV19
TGTGCCAGTACGTCTGGGAGGGGTCAAAACACCGGGGAGCTGTTTTTT
CASTSGRGQNTGELFF